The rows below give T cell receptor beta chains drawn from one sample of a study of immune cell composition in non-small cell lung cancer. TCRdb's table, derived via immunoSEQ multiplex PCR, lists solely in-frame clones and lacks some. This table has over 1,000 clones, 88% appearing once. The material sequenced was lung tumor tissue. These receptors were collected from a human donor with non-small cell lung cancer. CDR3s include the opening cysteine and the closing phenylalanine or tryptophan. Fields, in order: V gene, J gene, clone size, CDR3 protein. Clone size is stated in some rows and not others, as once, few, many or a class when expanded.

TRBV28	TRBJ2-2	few	CASSLSQYYTGELFF
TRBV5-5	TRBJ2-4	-	CASSVGDRVRDIQYF
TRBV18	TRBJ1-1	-	CASSPRIQGDTEAFF
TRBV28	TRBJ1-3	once	CASSRFGQSGNTIYF
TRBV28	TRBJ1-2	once	CASSLGTMYGYTF
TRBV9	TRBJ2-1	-	CASSEWTSVEGEQFF
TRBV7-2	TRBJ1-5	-	CASSPRDTVIGQPQHF
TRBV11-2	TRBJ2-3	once	CASSLGVSELPSTDTQYF
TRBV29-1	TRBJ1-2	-	CSVAEGGRYGYTF
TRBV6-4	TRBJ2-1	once	CASSDGAGGYNEQFF
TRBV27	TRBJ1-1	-	CATQRPNTEAFF
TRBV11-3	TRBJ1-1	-	CASSLPGHPNTEAFF
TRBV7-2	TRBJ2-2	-	CASSPASVGAVNTGELFF
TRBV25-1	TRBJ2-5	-	CASSPRGRGLQETQYF
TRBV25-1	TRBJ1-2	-	CASSPPGQFHYGYTF
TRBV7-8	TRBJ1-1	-	CASRRSDRGDVTEAFF
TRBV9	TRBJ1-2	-	CASSRDGGIYGYTF
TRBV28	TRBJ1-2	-	CASSPGQRSYGYTF
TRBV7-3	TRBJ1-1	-	CASSLGGKYTEAFF
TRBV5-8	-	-	CASSYLNRGLDEQYF
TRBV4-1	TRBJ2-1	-	CASSQPPGQTYLANEQFF
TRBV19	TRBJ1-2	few	CASSRQGYGYTF
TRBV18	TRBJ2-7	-	CASSPPSPRAGQEQYF
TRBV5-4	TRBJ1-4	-	CASSIQGNEKLFF
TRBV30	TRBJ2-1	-	CAWRLGSEQFF
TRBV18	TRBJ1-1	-	CASSQQGNTEAFF
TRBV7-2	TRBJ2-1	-	CASSELGGSGHEQFF
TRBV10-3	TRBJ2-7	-	CAIKTVSGYEQYF
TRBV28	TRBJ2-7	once	CASSLAVGGGYEQYF
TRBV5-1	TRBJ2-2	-	CASSLARAGELFF
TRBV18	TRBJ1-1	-	CASSPPGVYTEAFF
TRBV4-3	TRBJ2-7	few	CASSQDWTLGYEQYF
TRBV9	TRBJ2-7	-	CASSALAGVGYEQYF
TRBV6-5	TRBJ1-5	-	CASSTGGIHQPQHF
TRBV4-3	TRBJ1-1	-	CASSQTYQGIEAFF
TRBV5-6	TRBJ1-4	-	CASSYGTGGNEKLFF
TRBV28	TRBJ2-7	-	CASGGASGLYEQYF
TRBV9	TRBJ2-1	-	CASSSGEEWNEQFF
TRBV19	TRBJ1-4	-	CASSIGRQGGEKLFF
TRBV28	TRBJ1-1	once	CASSFSKWLKTEAFF
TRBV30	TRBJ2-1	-	CAWRLGGNEQFF
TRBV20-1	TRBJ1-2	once	CSLGRSYGYTF
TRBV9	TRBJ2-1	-	CASSVGTSGRAGDEQFF
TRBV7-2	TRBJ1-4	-	CASTLLGVTNEKLFF